A selection of T cell receptor beta chains follows, all from one sample in a study of beta chain features in type 1 diabetes. Sequencing used immunoSEQ multiplex PCR; TCRdb keeps in-frame clones, though not all of them. Here the sample spans some 200,000 clones, about a sixth being singletons. Source material: naive CD4+ T cells from blood. The receptors shown here come from a man in his thirties or forties with type 1 diabetes. Each CDR3 is given with its conserved first and last residue. A row's size may be missing; if present it is once, few, many or a size class.

>TRBV30|few|TRBJ1-2
CAWGPQYYGYTF
>TRBV5-1|NA|TRBJ2-5
CASSPRAGQAIETQYF
>TRBV9|NA|TRBJ2-1
CASSVVSGVYNEQFF
>TRBV29-1|few|TRBJ2-3
CSVEKYGTPITDTQYF
>TRBV29-1|NA|TRBJ2-1
CSVVPTRFVEQFF
>TRBV18|few|TRBJ2-2
CASSPDVTGELFF
>TRBV7-2|few|TRBJ2-7
CASSLGVGNFYEQYF
>TRBV7-2|NA|TRBJ2-4
CASGDGNIQYF
>TRBV5-1|NA|TRBJ2-7
CASSGPEFYEQYF
>TRBV7-2|NA|TRBJ2-7
CASSLGQGRYEQYF
>TRBV5-6|few|TRBJ2-5
CASSFGRETQYF
>TRBV6-5|NA|TRBJ2-7
CASSYGTEQYF
>TRBV19|few|TRBJ2-4
CASSIELANVQYF
>TRBV7-9|NA|TRBJ2-7
CASSPRPSTGESYEQYF
>TRBV5-1|few|TRBJ2-5
CASSFGGSQETQYF
>TRBV7-8|NA|TRBJ2-1
CASSPRRESYNEQFF
>TRBV7-3|NA|TRBJ2-3
CASSAPRDTQYF
>TRBV30|few|TRBJ2-2
CAWSEPGVTGELFF
>TRBV23-1|NA|TRBJ1-1
CASRSPKQGYTEAFF
>TRBV29-1|few|TRBJ1-4
CSVTSRREDEKLFF
>TRBV29-1|NA|TRBJ1-2
CSVEDWGNYGYTF
>TRBV9|NA|TRBJ2-5
CASSVDAGVHQETQYF
>TRBV2|NA|TRBJ2-7
CASRLDSYEQYF
>TRBV7-3|NA|TRBJ2-4
CASSSGGAIAKNIQYF
>TRBV29-1|NA|TRBJ2-7
CSVGTDAYEQYF
>TRBV7-2|NA|TRBJ2-3
CASSLGTGISRDTQYF
>TRBV15|NA|TRBJ2-1
CATSSRTGGNEQFF
>TRBV5-1|NA|TRBJ2-5
CASTSQGQETQYF
>TRBV27|few|TRBJ2-6
CASSRGGRFSGANVLTF
>TRBV4-1|NA|TRBJ2-7
CASSQEILGTVAYEQYF
>TRBV25-1|NA|TRBJ2-3
CASSEGGRASTDTQYF
>TRBV5-4|NA|TRBJ2-5
CASSWGLAGGGVGETQYF
>TRBV7-9|few|TRBJ2-1
CASSLVGSEQFF
>TRBV6-5|few|TRBJ1-1
CASSAGTGYGTEAFF
>TRBV28|NA|TRBJ1-4
CASSWGQGVGKLFF
>TRBV29-1|NA|TRBJ2-7
CSVAGLAGAYEQYF